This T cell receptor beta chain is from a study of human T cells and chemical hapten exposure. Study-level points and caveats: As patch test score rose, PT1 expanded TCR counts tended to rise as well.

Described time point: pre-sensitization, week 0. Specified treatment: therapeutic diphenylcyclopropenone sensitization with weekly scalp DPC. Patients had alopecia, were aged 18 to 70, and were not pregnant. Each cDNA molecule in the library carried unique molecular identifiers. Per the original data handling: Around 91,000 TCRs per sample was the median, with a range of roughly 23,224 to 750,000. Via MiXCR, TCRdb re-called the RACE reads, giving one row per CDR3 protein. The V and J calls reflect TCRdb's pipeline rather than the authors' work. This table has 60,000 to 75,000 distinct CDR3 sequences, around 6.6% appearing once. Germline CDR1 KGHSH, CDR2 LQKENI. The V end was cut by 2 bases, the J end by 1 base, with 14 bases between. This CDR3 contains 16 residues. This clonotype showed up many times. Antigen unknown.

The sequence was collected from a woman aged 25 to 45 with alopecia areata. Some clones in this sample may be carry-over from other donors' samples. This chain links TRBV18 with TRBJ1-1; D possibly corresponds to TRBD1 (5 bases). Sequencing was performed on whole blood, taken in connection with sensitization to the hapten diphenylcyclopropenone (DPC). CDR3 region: CASSPGGPTGNTEAFF. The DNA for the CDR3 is TGTGCCAGCTCACCAGGAGGCCCCACAGGGAACACTGAAGCTTTCTTT. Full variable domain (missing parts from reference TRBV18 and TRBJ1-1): NAGVMQNPRHLVRRRGQEARLRCSPMKGHSHVYWYRQLPEEGLKFMVYLQKENIIDESGMPKERFSAEFPKEGPSILRIQQVVRGDSAAYFCASSPGGPTGNTEAFFGQGTRLTVV.